This T cell receptor (beta chain) derives from a study of T cell responses to AZD1222 COVID-19 vaccine. CDR1 and CDR2 (germline): SGHDT, YYEEEE. The CDR3 has 15 amino acids. V dropped 2 bases and J dropped 6; count of bases not matched to a gene: 7. Profiled with immunoSEQ multiplex PCR; TCRdb holds only in-frame clones, not every one. The sample shows approximately 150,000 clones, 90% to 95% of them seen only once. This TCR came from an adult in good health. The gene calls are TRBV5-6 and TRBJ2-1, with 8 bases fitting TRBD2. Sequences were derived from peripheral blood, sampled on day 0 of AZD1222 vaccination. The CDR3 coding sequence is TGTGCCAGCAGCTTTAATCTAGCGGGTTCCAATGAGCAGTTCTTC. This encodes CASSFNLAGSNEQFF.